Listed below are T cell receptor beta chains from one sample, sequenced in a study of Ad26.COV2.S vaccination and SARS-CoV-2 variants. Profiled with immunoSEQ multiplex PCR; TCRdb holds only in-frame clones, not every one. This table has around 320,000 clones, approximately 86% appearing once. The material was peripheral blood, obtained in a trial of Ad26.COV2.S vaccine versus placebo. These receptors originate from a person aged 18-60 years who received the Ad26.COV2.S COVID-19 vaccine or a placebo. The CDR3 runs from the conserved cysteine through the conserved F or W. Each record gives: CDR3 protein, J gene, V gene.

CATSSFKGGNEQFF | TRBJ2-1 | TRBV24-1
CASSETGVKAEAFF | TRBJ1-1 | TRBV5-5
CASSSPLETQETQYF | TRBJ2-5 | TRBV6-5
CASSPGQGDSPLHF | TRBJ1-6 | TRBV19
CASSPSFRGRTEAFF | TRBJ1-1 | TRBV4-1
CSVEGGDKPNYGYTF | TRBJ1-2 | TRBV29-1
CASRGTSTYEQYF | TRBJ2-7 | TRBV27
CSASTEQYF | TRBJ2-7 | TRBV20-1
CASSPVGPSTDTQYF | TRBJ2-3 | TRBV5-1
CASSPQGLLLSGELFF | TRBJ2-2 | TRBV9
CASNPGTGPYNEQFF | TRBJ2-1 | TRBV28
CASSLSGGAVTGELFF | TRBJ2-2 | TRBV5-4
CASSRDRGYGYTF | TRBJ1-2 | TRBV6-5
CASSSYGTLTGELFF | TRBJ2-2 | TRBV5-1
CASRPIQGQPQHF | TRBJ1-5 | TRBV27
CASSLEGSGDTGELFF | TRBJ2-2 | TRBV7-9
CASSLLGRLSF | TRBJ1-4 | TRBV12-3/TRBV12-4
CASRGDGNTEAFF | TRBJ1-1 | TRBV2
CASSPAGTGNTGELFF | TRBJ2-2 | TRBV5-1
CASTGVSGYTF | TRBJ1-2 | TRBV6-5
CASSGGVHGYTF | TRBJ1-2 | TRBV14
CASRGWGKVGYEQYF | TRBJ2-7 | TRBV19
CASRGTGLNTEAFF | TRBJ1-1 | TRBV4-1
CATSDILAGGDTQYF | TRBJ2-3 | TRBV24-1
CASSYTPRAYEQYF | TRBJ2-7 | TRBV6-5
CASSPRTATDTQYF | TRBJ2-3 | TRBV9
CASSQGGTDSNQPQHF | TRBJ1-5 | TRBV4-1
CASSVMGQGARDTQYF | TRBJ2-3 | TRBV2
CATSDPRTGTAGELFF | TRBJ2-2 | TRBV24-1
CASSQELGLYGYTF | TRBJ1-2 | TRBV14
CASSLDRAYEQYF | TRBJ2-7 | TRBV4-2
CASSLGDRGTGNTIYF | TRBJ1-3 | TRBV5-6
CASSFRRFYEQYF | TRBJ2-7 | TRBV11-3
CASSPTDSGNTIYF | TRBJ1-3 | TRBV11-1
CASSPGGRGNTIYF | TRBJ1-3 | TRBV7-3
CASRSDSAGGTIYF | TRBJ1-3 | TRBV7-2
CASSPVWGRIGANVLTF | TRBJ2-6 | TRBV7-3
CASSLGETGANVLTF | TRBJ2-6 | TRBV5-8
CASSVVGTTSGNTIYF | TRBJ1-3 | TRBV9
CAWSAGDGYTF | TRBJ1-2 | TRBV30
CASSQGGGVQPQHF | TRBJ1-5 | TRBV3-1/TRBV3-2
CASSGVFQETQYF | TRBJ2-5 | TRBV7-9
CASSSLGMIGNTEAFF | TRBJ1-1 | TRBV7-6
CASSSWTGGIEELFF | TRBJ2-2 | TRBV19
CASSTGQGHYEQYF | TRBJ2-7 | TRBV5-1
CASSESYRVGTEAFF | TRBJ1-1 | TRBV25-1
CASSQGKGYYGYTF | TRBJ1-2 | TRBV2
CASSGESRGISNEQFF | TRBJ2-1 | TRBV7-9
CASRAAGANVLTF | TRBJ2-6 | TRBV5-1
CASSLAPGGPSTDTQYF | TRBJ2-3 | TRBV5-1
CAISDHRENSPLHF | TRBJ1-6 | TRBV10-3
CASRGQNTDTQYF | TRBJ2-3 | TRBV5-1
CASSLGLSGGMDEQFF | TRBJ2-1 | TRBV5-1
CASSLLSPGVGAETQYF | TRBJ2-5 | TRBV28